Sequencing of this T cell receptor (beta chain) was carried out in a study of cytomegalovirus exposure and HLA in healthy donors. V lost 6 bases, J lost 0 bases, and 2 bases stayed unmatched. The CDR3 totals 14 residues. The germline CDR1 and CDR2 sequences are SEHNR and FQNEAQ (reference sequence). Findings and limits, study-wide: In an earlier analysis, about 87% or about 30%: the productive usage of most TCR beta V segments.

Both 60 Vbeta primers and 13 Jbeta primers went into the PCR. Libraries were prepared by immunoSEQ multiplex PCR; TCRdb keeps only in-frame clonotypes and omits some of them. The sample consists of 95,000 to 100,000 clones, around 75% of them appearing once. A note on this clone: The antigen is undetermined. This same CDR3 is encoded by further DNA sequences in the sample.

The TCR originated in a middle-aged man in good health and CMV-seronegative. This chain connects TRBV7-9 to TRBJ2-3, with 8 bases identical to TRBD2. The sequenced sample was PBMCs. CDR3 in DNA: TGTGCCAGCAGAACTAGCGGTAGCACAGATACGCAGTATTTT. This sequence encodes CASRTSGSTDTQYF.